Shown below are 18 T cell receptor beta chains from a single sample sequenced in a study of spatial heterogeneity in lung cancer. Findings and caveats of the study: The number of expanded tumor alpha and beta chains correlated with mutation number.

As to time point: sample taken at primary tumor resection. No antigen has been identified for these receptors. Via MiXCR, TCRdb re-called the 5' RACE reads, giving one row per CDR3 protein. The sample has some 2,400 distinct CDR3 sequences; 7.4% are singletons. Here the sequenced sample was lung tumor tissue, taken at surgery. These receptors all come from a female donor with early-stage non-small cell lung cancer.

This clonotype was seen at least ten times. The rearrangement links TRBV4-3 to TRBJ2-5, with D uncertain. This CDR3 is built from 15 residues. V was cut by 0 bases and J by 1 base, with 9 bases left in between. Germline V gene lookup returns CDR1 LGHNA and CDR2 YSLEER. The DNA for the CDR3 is TGCGCCAGCAGCCAAGAAGCCAGGTTCCAAGAGACCCAGTACTTC. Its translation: CASSQEARFQETQYF.

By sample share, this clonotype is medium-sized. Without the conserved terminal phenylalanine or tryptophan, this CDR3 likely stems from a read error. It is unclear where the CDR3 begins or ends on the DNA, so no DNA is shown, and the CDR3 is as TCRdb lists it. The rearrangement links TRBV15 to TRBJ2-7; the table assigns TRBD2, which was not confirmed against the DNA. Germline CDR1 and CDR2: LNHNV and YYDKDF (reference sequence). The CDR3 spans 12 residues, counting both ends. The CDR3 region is CATSRAPRNTWS.

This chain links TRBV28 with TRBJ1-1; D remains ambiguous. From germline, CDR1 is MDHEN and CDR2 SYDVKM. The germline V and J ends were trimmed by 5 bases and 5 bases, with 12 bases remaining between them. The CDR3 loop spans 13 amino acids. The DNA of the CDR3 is TGTGCCAGCAGTCTCAGGATGGGGACTGAAGCTTTCTTT. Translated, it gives CASSLRMGTEAFF.

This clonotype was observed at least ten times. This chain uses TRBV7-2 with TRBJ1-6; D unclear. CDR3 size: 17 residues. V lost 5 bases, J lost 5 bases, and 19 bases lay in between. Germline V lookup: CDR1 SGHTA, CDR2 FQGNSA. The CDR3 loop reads CASSPALGPPNNSPLHF. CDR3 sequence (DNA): TGTGCCAGCAGCCCCGCGCTTGGTCCACCAAATAATTCACCCCTCCACTTT.

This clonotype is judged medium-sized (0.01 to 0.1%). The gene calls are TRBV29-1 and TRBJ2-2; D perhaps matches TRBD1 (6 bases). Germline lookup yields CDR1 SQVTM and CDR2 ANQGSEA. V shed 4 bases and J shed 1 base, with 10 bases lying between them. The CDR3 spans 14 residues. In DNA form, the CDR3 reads TGCAGCGTTGCGCACAGGGTGAACACCGGGGAGCTGTTTTTT. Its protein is CSVAHRVNTGELFF.

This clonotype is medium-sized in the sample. The CDR3 DNA reads as TGTGCCACCAAATCAATGCGCCGAACTGAAGCTTTCTTT. This sequence encodes CATKSMRRTEAFF. This rearrangement joins TRBV27 to TRBJ1-1; D gene uncertain. Trimming took off 10 bases at V and 5 bases at J, with 17 bases between the two ends. CDR3 size: 13 residues. Germline assignment: CDR1 MNHEY and CDR2 SMNVEV (reference sequence).

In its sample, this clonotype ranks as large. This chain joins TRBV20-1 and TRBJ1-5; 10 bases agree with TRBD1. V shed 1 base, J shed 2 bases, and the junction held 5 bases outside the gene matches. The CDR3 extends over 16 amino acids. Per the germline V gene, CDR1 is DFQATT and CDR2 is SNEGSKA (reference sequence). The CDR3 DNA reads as TGCAGTGCTAGAGGACAGGGGGCACGAGGCAATCAGCCCCAGCATTTT. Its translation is CSARGQGARGNQPQHF.

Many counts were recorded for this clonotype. CDR3: CASSTQTGDTQYF. The DNA for the CDR3 is TGTGCCAGCAGCACCCAGACGGGAGATACGCAGTATTTT. The chain couples TRBV7-3 to TRBJ2-3, with no clear D. Trimming pared 5 bases from V and 5 bases from J, leaving 11 bases between. CDR3 length: 13 amino acids. Germline loops: CDR1 SGHTA, CDR2 FQGTGA. Full variable domain (outside the CDR3, taken from reference TRBV7-3 and TRBJ2-3): GAGVSQTPSNKVTEKGKYVELRCDPISGHTALYWYRQSLGQGPEFLIYFQGTGAADDSGLPNDRFFAVRPEGSVSTLKIQRTERGDSAVYLCASSTQTGDTQYFGPGTRLTVL.

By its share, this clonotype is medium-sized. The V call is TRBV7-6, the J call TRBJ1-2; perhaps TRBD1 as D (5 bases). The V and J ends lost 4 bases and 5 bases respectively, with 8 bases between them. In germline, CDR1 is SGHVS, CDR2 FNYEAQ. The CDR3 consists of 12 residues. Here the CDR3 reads CASSSDTYGYTF. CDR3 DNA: TGTGCCAGCAGCTCGGACACTTATGGCTACACCTTC.

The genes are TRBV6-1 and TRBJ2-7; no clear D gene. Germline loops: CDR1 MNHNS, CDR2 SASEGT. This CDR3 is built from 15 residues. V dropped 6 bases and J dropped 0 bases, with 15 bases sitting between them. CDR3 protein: CASRGSAPPSYEQYF. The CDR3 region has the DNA TGTGCCAGCAGGGGATCAGCCCCTCCCTCCTACGAGCAGTACTTC.

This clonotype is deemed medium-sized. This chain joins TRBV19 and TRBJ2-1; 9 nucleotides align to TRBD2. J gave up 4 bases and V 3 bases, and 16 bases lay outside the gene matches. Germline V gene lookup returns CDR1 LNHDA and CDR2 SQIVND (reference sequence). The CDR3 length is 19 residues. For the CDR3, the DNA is TGTGCCAGTAGTATGCGTGACTTGTCGCCAGCGGGGGGATACAATGAGCAGTTCTTC. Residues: CASSMRDLSPAGGYNEQFF. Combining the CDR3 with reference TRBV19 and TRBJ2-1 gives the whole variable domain DGGITQSPKYLFRKEGQNVTLSCEQNLNHDAMYWYRQDPGQGLRLIYYSQIVNDFQKGDIAEGYSVSREKKESFPLTVTSAQKNPTAFYLCASSMRDLSPAGGYNEQFFGPGTRLTVL.

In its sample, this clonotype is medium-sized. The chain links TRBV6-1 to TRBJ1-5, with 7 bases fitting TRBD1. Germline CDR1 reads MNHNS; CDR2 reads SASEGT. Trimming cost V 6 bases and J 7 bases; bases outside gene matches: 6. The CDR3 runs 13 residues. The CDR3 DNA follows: TGTGCCAGCAGCGATGACAGGGACCAGCCCCAGCATTTT. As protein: CASSDDRDQPQHF.

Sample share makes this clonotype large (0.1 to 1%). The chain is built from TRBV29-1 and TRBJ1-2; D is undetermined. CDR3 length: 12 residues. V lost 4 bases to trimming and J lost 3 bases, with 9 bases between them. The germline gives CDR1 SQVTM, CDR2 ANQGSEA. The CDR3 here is CSVAIHDYGYTF. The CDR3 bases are TGCAGCGTTGCTATACATGACTATGGCTACACCTTC. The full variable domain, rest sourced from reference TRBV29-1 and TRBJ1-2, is SAVISQKPSRDICQRGTSLTIQCQVDSQVTMMFWYRQQPGQSLTLIATANQGSEATYESGFVIDKFPISRPNLTFSTLTVSNMSPEDSSIYLCSVAIHDYGYTFGSGTRLTVV.

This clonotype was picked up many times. CDR3 sequence (DNA): TGCGCCAGCAGCTTTCGGTTACAGATGGAGGGCACCGGGGAGCTGTTTTTT. Translated: CASSFRLQMEGTGELFF. The V and J genes are TRBV5-1 and TRBJ2-2; D is possibly TRBD2 (6 bases). Germline assignment: CDR1 SGHRS and CDR2 YFSETQ. V shed 2 bases and J shed 4 bases, with 18 bases lying between them. The CDR3 consists of 17 residues.

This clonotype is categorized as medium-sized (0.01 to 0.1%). CDR3 protein: CASSSPRREKLFF. The CDR3 DNA is TGTGCCAGCAGTTCCCCCAGGCGGGAAAAACTGTTTTTT. The V and J genes are TRBV7-9 and TRBJ1-4; D call uncertain. Trimming cost V 6 bases and J 8 bases, with 13 bases left between them. From germline, CDR1 is SEHNR and CDR2 FQNEAQ (reference sequence). CDR3 length: 13 amino acids.

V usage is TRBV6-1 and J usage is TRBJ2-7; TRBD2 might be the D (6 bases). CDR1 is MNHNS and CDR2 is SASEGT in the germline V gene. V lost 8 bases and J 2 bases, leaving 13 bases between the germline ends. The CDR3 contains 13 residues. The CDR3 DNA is TGTGCCAGCTCTGGAGGGTGGACCTACGAGCAGTACTTC. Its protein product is CASSGGWTYEQYF.

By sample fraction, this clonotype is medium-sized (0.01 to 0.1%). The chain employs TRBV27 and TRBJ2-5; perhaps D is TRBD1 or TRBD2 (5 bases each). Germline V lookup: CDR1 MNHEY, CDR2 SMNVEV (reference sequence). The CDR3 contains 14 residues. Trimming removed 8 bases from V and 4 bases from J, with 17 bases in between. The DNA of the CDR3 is TGTGCCAGCTGGAAAGCTTCAGGGAGAGAGACCCAGTACTTC. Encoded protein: CASWKASGRETQYF.

DNA of the CDR3: TGCAGCGTGAGATCGAACACTGAAGCTTTCTTT. As protein: CSVRSNTEAFF. V usage is TRBV29-1 and J usage is TRBJ1-1; D unclear. The V and J ends lost 6 bases and 1 base respectively, with 6 bases between them. Germline lookup yields CDR1 SQVTM and CDR2 ANQGSEA. The length of the CDR3 is 11 residues.